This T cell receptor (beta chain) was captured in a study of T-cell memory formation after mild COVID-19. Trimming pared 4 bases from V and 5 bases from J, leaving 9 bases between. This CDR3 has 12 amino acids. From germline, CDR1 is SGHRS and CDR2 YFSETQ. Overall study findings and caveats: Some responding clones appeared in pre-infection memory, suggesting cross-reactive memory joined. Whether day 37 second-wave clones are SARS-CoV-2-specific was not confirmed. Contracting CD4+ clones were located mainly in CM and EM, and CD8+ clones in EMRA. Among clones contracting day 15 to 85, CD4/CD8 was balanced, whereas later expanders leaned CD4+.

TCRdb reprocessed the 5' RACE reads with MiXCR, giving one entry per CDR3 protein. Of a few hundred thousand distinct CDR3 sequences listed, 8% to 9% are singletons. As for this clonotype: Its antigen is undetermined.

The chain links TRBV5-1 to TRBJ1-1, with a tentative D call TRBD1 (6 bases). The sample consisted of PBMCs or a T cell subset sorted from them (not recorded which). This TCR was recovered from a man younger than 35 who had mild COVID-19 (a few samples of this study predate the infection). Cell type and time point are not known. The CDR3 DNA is TGCGCCAGCAGCATAGGGGGAACTGAAGCTTTCTTT. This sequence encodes CASSIGGTEAFF.